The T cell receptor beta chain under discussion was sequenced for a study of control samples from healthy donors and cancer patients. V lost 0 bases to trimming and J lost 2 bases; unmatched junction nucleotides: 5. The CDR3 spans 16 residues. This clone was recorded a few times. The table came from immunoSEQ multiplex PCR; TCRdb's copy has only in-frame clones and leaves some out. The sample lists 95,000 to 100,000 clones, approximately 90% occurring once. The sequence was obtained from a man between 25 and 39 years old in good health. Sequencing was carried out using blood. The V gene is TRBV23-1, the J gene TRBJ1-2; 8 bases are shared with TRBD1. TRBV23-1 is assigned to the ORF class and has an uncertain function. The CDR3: CASSQSGRQGNYGYTF. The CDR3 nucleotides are TGCGCCAGCAGTCAATCCGGAAGACAGGGGAACTATGGCTACACCTTC.